The entry below describes one TCR beta chain. This sample is drawn from a study of blood T cell repertoires in COVID-19. Per the authors' pipeline: How many nucleated cells were present was estimated from reference gene primer amplification. Method: immunoSEQ multiplex PCR; TCRdb's copy keeps in-frame clones and lacks some. V and J calls and clone size are given by that table; D and trimming were obtained from the DNA. Among over 150,000 clones listed, around 83% were seen once. Trimming at V came to 3 bases and at J to 9 bases, leaving 8 bases not matched to a gene. The CDR3 has 16 residues. Per the germline V gene, CDR1 is SGHRS and CDR2 is YFSETQ.

The chain uses TRBV5-1 and TRBJ2-1, with 14 bases lining up with TRBD2. Material: peripheral blood. The TCR originated in a human donor in a cohort sampled during active COVID-19. The CDR3: CASSSGTSGRVSEQFF. The CDR3 nucleotides are TGCGCCAGCAGCTCTGGGACTAGCGGGAGAGTTTCTGAGCAGTTCTTC.